This T cell receptor (beta chain) was sequenced in a study of CD8 T cells in ankylosing spondylitis (dated by TCRdb to 2017 to 2019). Concerning the study at large: T cell receptor beta repertoires were profiled in healthy donors and ankylosing spondylitis patients so that disease-linked TCR variants could be found. The whole study cohort included 108 healthy donors and about two dozen ankylosing spondylitis patients. Samples of peripheral blood were taken, and for ankylosing spondylitis patients, synovial fluid was collected as well. Paper-wide results and their limitations: Blood from ankylosing spondylitis patients appeared to be characterized by a TCR beta motif made up of about 8 highly homologous amino acid variants. A CD8+ phenotype was shown by the disease-linked clones, which were found at relatively low frequencies in peripheral blood. The disease-linked clones were reported to be significantly enriched in matched synovial fluid samples from ankylosing spondylitis patients. Some motif variants were previously reported in synovial fluid and blood of reactive arthritis patients, suggesting common disease-initiation mechanisms.

Data came from an Illumina HiSeq 2500. TCR beta libraries were prepared by quantitative 5'-RACE with molecular barcodes. As for the authors' bioinformatics: A new computational method, built on a probabilistic model of VDJ rearrangement, was used to identify disease-linked TCR variants. Starting from the raw public reads, TCRdb applied fastp trimming at Q25, assembled clones with MiXCR and retained in-frame beta chains. Merged by CDR3 protein, the rows form single entries marked with the most common genes and DNA. These V and J calls are TCRdb output, not the study's own analysis. For this sample the table gives roughly 86,000 distinct CDR3 sequences, of which 8.5% to 9% were detected only once. 4% to 5.5% of the sample belongs to the ten largest clones. The table lists this clonotype with many counts. The antigen it binds to is not known. No clone much larger than this one lies a single base away; base qualities are absent.

Spanning cysteine to phenylalanine, the CDR3 consists of 15 amino acids. Only the CDR3 part of the read is kept: 45 bases, read in frame from the first base. The clonotype was recovered from a male donor with ankylosing spondylitis or in good health (not recorded which). The sequenced material came from blood, either unsorted or a sorted T cell fraction (not recorded which). The sequence is built from TRBV12-2 and TRBJ1-1. TRBV12-2 is classified as a pseudogene. The CDR3 reads as follows: CASRLATQRNTEAFF. The DNA is as follows: TGTGCAAGTCGCTTAGCAACCCAGAGGAACACTGAAGCTTTCTTT.